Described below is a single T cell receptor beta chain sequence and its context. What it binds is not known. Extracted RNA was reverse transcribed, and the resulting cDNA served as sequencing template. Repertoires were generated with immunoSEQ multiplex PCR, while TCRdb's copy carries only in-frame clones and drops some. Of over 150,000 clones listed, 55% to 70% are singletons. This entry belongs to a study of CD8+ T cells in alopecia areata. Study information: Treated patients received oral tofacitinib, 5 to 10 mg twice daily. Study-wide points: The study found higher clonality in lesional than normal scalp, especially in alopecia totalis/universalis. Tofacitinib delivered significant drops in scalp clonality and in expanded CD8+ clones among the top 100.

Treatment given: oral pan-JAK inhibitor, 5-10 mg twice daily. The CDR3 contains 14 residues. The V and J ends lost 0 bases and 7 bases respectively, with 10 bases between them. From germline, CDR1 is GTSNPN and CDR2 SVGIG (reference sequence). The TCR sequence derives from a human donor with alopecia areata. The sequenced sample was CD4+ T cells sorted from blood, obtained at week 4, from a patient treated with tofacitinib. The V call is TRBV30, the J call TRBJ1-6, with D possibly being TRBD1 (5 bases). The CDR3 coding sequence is TGTGCCTGGAGTGTAGGCAGGGACAATTCACCCCTCCACTTT. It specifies CAWSVGRDNSPLHF.